The 32 T cell receptor beta chains reported below all come from one sample, sequenced in a study of T cell responses to AZD1222 COVID-19 vaccine. Profiling relied on immunoSEQ multiplex PCR, and the TCRdb table lists in-frame clones only, not all of them. The table lists tens of thousands of clones, roughly 86% of them singletons. Specimen: peripheral blood, collected on day 0 of AZD1222 vaccination. These receptor sequences come from an adult in good health.

The CDR3 sequence: CASSAGSGYTF. DNA for the CDR3: TGCGCCAGCAGTGCTGGTTCTGGCTACACCTTC. The rearrangement uses TRBV10-2 and TRBJ1-2; D is unresolved. The CDR3 covers 11 residues. The germline gives CDR1 WSHSY, CDR2 SAAADI. V was shortened by 4 bases and J by 7 bases, with 7 bases between the two germline ends.

This rearrangement joins TRBV12-3 or TRBV12-4 to TRBJ2-1; unclear D gene. The V end lost 5 bases, the J end lost 2 bases, and 7 bases lay between the germline ends. CDR3 size: 13 residues. The CDR3 here is CASSTQTYNEQFF. In DNA, the CDR3 is TGTGCCAGCAGTACCCAGACCTACAATGAGCAGTTCTTC.

The chain has TRBV28 and TRBJ1-2; possibly TRBD1 for D (6 bases). Germline CDR1 is MDHEN and CDR2 is SYDVKM. Trimming took 4 bases from V and 5 from J, leaving 20 bases between them. This CDR3 contains 16 residues. CDR3 bases: TGTGCCAGCAGTTCCTTCCCGACAGGCTATTCGTATGGCTACACCTTC. It encodes CASSSFPTGYSYGYTF.

V gene TRBV19 combines with J gene TRBJ1-5; 7 bases match TRBD1. V was pared by 2 bases and J by 4 bases, with 5 bases of the junction left unmatched. The CDR3 sequence is 15 residues long. The V gene's germline CDR1 is LNHDA and CDR2 SQIVND (reference sequence). DNA of the CDR3: TGTGCCAGTAGTATATGGACAGGACTTAATCAGCCCCAGCATTTT. It encodes CASSIWTGLNQPQHF.

V and J are TRBV7-9 and TRBJ2-5, with D possibly matching TRBD1 (6 bases). Germline V gene data show CDR1 as SEHNR and CDR2 as FQNEAQ (reference sequence). V was trimmed by 0 bases and J by 1 base, leaving 6 bases between them. CDR3 length equals 14 residues. CDR3 residues: CASSLAGGQETQYF. The CDR3, as DNA: TGTGCCAGCAGCTTAGCAGGGGGCCAAGAGACCCAGTACTTC.

The rearrangement joins TRBV27 to TRBJ1-2; the D gene is possibly TRBD1 (5 bases). The germline V gene has CDR1 MNHEY and CDR2 SMNVEV (reference sequence). Trimming pared 6 bases from V and 5 bases from J, leaving 13 bases between. This CDR3 is 13 amino acids long. Written as DNA, the CDR3 is TGTGCCAGCAGCCTAAAGGGGAATTATGGCTACACCTTC. Translation: CASSLKGNYGYTF.

The chain links TRBV19 to TRBJ1-5; D gene ambiguous. The CDR3 consists of 15 residues. V dropped 1 base and J dropped 2 bases, with 9 bases sitting between them. Germline loops: CDR1 LNHDA, CDR2 SQIVND (reference sequence). DNA of the CDR3: TGTGCCAGTAGTATAGGAGAGCGCGGCAATCAGCCCCAGCATTTT. It specifies CASSIGERGNQPQHF.

This chain links TRBV3-1 (or the pseudogene TRBV3-2) with TRBJ1-2; tentatively, D is TRBD1 (6 bases). V was clipped by 4 bases and J by 4 bases, with 16 bases between them. Germline CDR1 is LGHDT and CDR2 is YNNKEL (reference sequence). This CDR3 has 15 amino acids. The CDR3 here is CASSPTRQAIYGYTF. The DNA of the CDR3 is TGTGCCAGCAGCCCGACCCGACAGGCCATCTATGGCTACACCTTC.

The V call is TRBV4-3, the J call TRBJ2-7; D might be TRBD1 or TRBD2, each matching 5 bases. The V and J ends lost 3 bases and 1 base respectively, with 7 bases between them. The CDR3 covers 13 residues. CDR1 is LGHNA, CDR2 YSLEER, per germline. CDR3 DNA: TGCGCCAGCAGCCAGGGGACGTCCTACGAGCAGTACTTC. This translates into CASSQGTSYEQYF.

The chain joins TRBV7-2 to TRBJ2-6; 8 bases match TRBD1. With 1 base clipped from V and 1 base from J, the junction kept 9 bases outside the gene matches. Looked up from germline, CDR1 is SGHTA and CDR2 is FQGNSA. This CDR3 has 19 residues. CDR3 region: CASSLVPRGLGSGANVLTF. DNA for the CDR3: TGTGCCAGCAGCTTAGTACCCAGGGGGCTGGGGTCTGGGGCCAACGTCCTGACTTTC.

The chain has TRBV29-1 and TRBJ1-2; TRBD1 matches 11 bases. Trimming took 3 bases from V and 2 from J; bases not matched to a gene: 5. CDR1 is SQVTM, CDR2 ANQGSEA, per germline. The CDR3 length is 15 residues. CDR3 in DNA: TGCAGCGTTGATAGGGACAGGGGGAACAACTATGGCTACACCTTC. Protein product: CSVDRDRGNNYGYTF.

This clone has just one count. This chain links TRBV9 with TRBJ1-2; TRBD1 matches 9 bases. The J segment lost 3 bases and the V segment lost 3 bases, leaving 9 bases of the junction unmatched. Germline V gene sequence: CDR1 SGDLS, CDR2 YYNGEE. There are 16 residues in the CDR3. The CDR3: CASSAAQQGADYGYTF. In nucleotides, the CDR3 is TGTGCCAGCAGCGCAGCTCAACAGGGGGCCGACTATGGCTACACCTTC.

Here the CDR3 DNA reads TGTGCCAGCAGCTTATTTTTCGGGGGGCACATCGGAGAGACCCAGTACTTC. It translates to CASSLFFGGHIGETQYF. The chain has TRBV11-2 and TRBJ2-5; TRBD2 is a possible D gene (7 bases). This CDR3 is 17 amino acids long. V was shortened by 2 bases and J by 4 bases, with 20 bases between the two germline ends. CDR1 and CDR2 from the germline V gene are SGHAT and FQNNGV.

The V gene is TRBV12-5, the J gene TRBJ2-2; D is possibly TRBD2 (6 bases). V was cut by 3 bases and J by 2 bases, with 10 bases left in between. Germline V gene lookup returns CDR1 LGHNT and CDR2 FRNRAP. This CDR3 contains 15 residues. Written as DNA, the CDR3 is TGTGCTAGTGGTTTAGGGACTTTTAACACCGGGGAGCTGTTTTTT. This encodes CASGLGTFNTGELFF.

This clone has just a few counts. The genes are TRBV5-4 and TRBJ2-2; D gene uncertain. The CDR3 consists of 15 residues. Trimming pared 2 bases from V and 6 bases from J, leaving 14 bases between. CDR1 SGHNT and CDR2 YYREEE come from the germline V gene (reference sequence). CDR3 amino acids: CASSLKGQVAGELFF. DNA for the CDR3: TGTGCCAGCAGCTTAAAGGGTCAGGTGGCCGGGGAGCTGTTTTTT.

J is TRBJ2-4 and V is TRBV28; D gene uncertain. V was pared by 3 bases and J by 5 bases, with 8 bases between. CDR1 and CDR2 (germline): MDHEN, SYDVKM. The CDR3 runs 13 residues. CDR3 coding DNA: TGTGCCAGCAGTTTCCCTGACCAAAACATTCAGTACTTC. The encoded protein is CASSFPDQNIQYF.

The genes are TRBV28 and TRBJ2-7, with 9 positions matching TRBD1. The CDR3 consists of 14 residues. V gave up 8 bases and J gave up 3 bases; unmatched junction bases: 8. CDR1 and CDR2 from the germline V gene are MDHEN and SYDVKM. The CDR3 nucleotides read TGTGCCAGCGGACCCGGGACAGGGATCTACGAGCAGTACTTC. Translating gives CASGPGTGIYEQYF. Together with reference TRBV28 and TRBJ2-7, the CDR3 gives the full variable domain: DVKVTQSSRYLVKRTGEKVFLECVQDMDHENMFWYRQDPGLGLRLIYFSYDVKMKEKGDIPEGYSVSREKKERFSLILESASTNQTSMYLCASGPGTGIYEQYFGPGTRLTVT.

The gene calls are TRBV12-3 or TRBV12-4 and TRBJ2-3; D not resolved. The CDR3 has 12 residues. Trimming left V 5 bases short and J 0 bases short, with 3 bases between. CDR3 coding DNA: TGTGCCAGCAGTCCGAGCACAGATACGCAGTATTTT. Its protein product is CASSPSTDTQYF.

The rearrangement links TRBV11-2 to TRBJ1-4; D remains unclear. This CDR3 region has 12 residues. Looked up from germline, CDR1 is SGHAT and CDR2 is FQNNGV. V lost 8 bases and J lost 5, with 9 bases in between. The CDR3 sequence: CASGGRNEKLFF. CDR3 sequence (DNA): TGTGCCAGCGGAGGAAGAAATGAAAAACTGTTTTTT.

V and J are TRBV5-1 and TRBJ1-2; D is uncertain. This CDR3 is 15 amino acids long. Germline V gives CDR1 SGHRS, CDR2 YFSETQ. V was shortened by 0 bases and J by 0 bases, with 9 bases between the two germline ends. Written as DNA, the CDR3 is TGCGCCAGCAGCTTGGATGGGCAGACTAACTATGGCTACACCTTC. It codes for CASSLDGQTNYGYTF.

V is TRBV10-1 and J is TRBJ1-5, with D uncertain. The CDR3 runs to 12 residues. The V end was cut by 0 bases, the J end by 5 bases, with 2 bases between. Germline V gene data show CDR1 as WNHNN and CDR2 as SYGVQD (reference sequence). CDR3: CASSESDQPQHF. DNA for the CDR3: TGCGCCAGCAGTGAGTCCGATCAGCCCCAGCATTTT.

In its sample, this clone was seen once. The CDR3 nucleotides are TGTGCCAGCAGCTCCTGGGGTAACTCCTATGGAAACACCATATATTTT. This gives the protein CASSSWGNSYGNTIYF. The chain has TRBV7-9 and TRBJ1-3; D ambiguous. The germline V gene encodes CDR1 SEHNR and CDR2 FQNEAQ (reference sequence). The V and J ends lost 4 bases and 3 bases respectively, with 16 bases between them. This CDR3 contains 16 residues.

The chain combines TRBV9 with TRBJ2-1; D gene uncertain. The CDR3 loop spans 13 amino acids. Trimming left V 0 bases short and J 10 bases short, with 11 bases between. The germline V gene has CDR1 SGDLS and CDR2 YYNGEE. The CDR3 region has the DNA TGTGCCAGCAGCGTAGCCCGAGGTTCGGAGCAGTTCTTC. Amino acid sequence: CASSVARGSEQFF.

This clone turned up a few times. V gene TRBV2 combines with J gene TRBJ2-1; D gene uncertain. Trimming cost V 6 bases and J 10 bases, with 10 bases left between them. Germline values: CDR1 SNHLY, CDR2 FYNNEI. This CDR3 is built from 11 residues. CDR3 coding DNA: TGTGCCAGCAGGCGAGGTGGCGAGCAGTTCTTC. Its protein product is CASRRGGEQFF.

The J gene is TRBJ2-7, the V gene TRBV5-8; 9 bases align to TRBD1. The CDR3 has 15 residues. V lost 2 bases and J lost 3; bases outside the gene matches: 6. The V gene's germline CDR1 is SGHTS and CDR2 YDEGEE. In DNA, the CDR3 is TGTGCCAGCAGCTTCGGCGACAGGGGGTTCTACGAGCAGTACTTC. Protein sequence: CASSFGDRGFYEQYF.

The chain recombines TRBV3-1 (or the pseudogene TRBV3-2) with TRBJ1-3, with TRBD1 matching 7 bases. The CDR3 has 17 amino acids. CDR1 is LGHDT and CDR2 is YNNKEL in the germline V gene (reference sequence). The V segment lost 4 bases and the J segment 0 bases; nucleotides outside the gene matches: 9. CDR3 coding DNA: TGTGCCAGCAGCCCATCCAGGGGGTCATTCTCTGGAAACACCATATATTTT. Amino acid sequence: CASSPSRGSFSGNTIYF.

The rearrangement uses TRBV6-5 and TRBJ1-1; D gene ambiguous. From germline, CDR1 is MNHEY and CDR2 SVGAGI. CDR3 size: 13 residues. Trimming left V 2 bases short and J 1 base short, with 5 bases between. CDR3 sequence reads: CASSYSKNTEAFF. In nucleotides, the CDR3 is TGTGCCAGCAGTTACAGCAAGAACACTGAAGCTTTCTTT.

V is TRBV29-1 and J is TRBJ2-3; D is uncertain. The germline V gene has CDR1 SQVTM and CDR2 ANQGSEA. Trimming left V 4 bases short and J 6 bases short, with 14 bases between. This CDR3 contains 13 residues. CDR3 sequence reads: CSVVETVWDTQYF. The CDR3 nucleotides read TGCAGCGTTGTGGAGACCGTGTGGGATACGCAGTATTTT.

The chain recombines TRBV28 with TRBJ1-3, with D possibly being TRBD1 (6 bases). CDR1 MDHEN and CDR2 SYDVKM come from the germline V gene. This CDR3 contains 15 residues. V lost 6 bases and J 0 bases, leaving 12 bases between the germline ends. DNA of the CDR3: TGTGCCAGCAGCCCCGGACAGAACTCTGGAAACACCATATATTTT. Translating it yields CASSPGQNSGNTIYF.

The chain has TRBV3-1 (or the pseudogene TRBV3-2) and TRBJ2-5, with a tentative D call TRBD2 (5 bases). Germline V gene data show CDR1 as LGHDT and CDR2 as YNNKEL (reference sequence). The CDR3 length is 14 residues. Trimming cost V 4 bases and J 2 bases, with 11 bases left between them. This CDR3 reads CASSPGTGQETQYF. DNA for the CDR3: TGTGCCAGCAGCCCCGGAACGGGGCAAGAGACCCAGTACTTC.

The genes are TRBV2 and TRBJ2-7, with TRBD2 matching 11 bases. Germline CDR1 reads SNHLY; CDR2 reads FYNNEI. This CDR3 has 17 amino acids. J was trimmed by 7 bases and V by 4 bases; bases with no gene match: 15. This CDR3 reads CASSARGTSGPGAEQYF. The CDR3 DNA is TGTGCCAGCAGTGCCAGGGGGACTAGCGGACCTGGAGCGGAGCAGTACTTC. The complete variable domain, with remaining parts taken from reference TRBV2 and TRBJ2-7, reads EPEVTQTPSHQVTQMGQEVILRCVPISNHLYFYWYRQILGQKVEFLVSFYNNEISEKSEIFDDQFSVERPDGSNFTLKIRSTKLEDSAMYFCASSARGTSGPGAEQYFGPGTRLTVT.

J is TRBJ1-2 and V is TRBV4-1; D is undetermined. The germline V and J ends were trimmed by 0 bases and 0 bases, with 8 bases remaining between them. Germline lookup yields CDR1 MGHRA and CDR2 YSYEKL. CDR3 length: 15 residues. CDR3 amino acids: CASSQEQPANYGYTF. CDR3 coding DNA: TGCGCCAGCAGCCAAGAACAGCCCGCTAACTATGGCTACACCTTC.